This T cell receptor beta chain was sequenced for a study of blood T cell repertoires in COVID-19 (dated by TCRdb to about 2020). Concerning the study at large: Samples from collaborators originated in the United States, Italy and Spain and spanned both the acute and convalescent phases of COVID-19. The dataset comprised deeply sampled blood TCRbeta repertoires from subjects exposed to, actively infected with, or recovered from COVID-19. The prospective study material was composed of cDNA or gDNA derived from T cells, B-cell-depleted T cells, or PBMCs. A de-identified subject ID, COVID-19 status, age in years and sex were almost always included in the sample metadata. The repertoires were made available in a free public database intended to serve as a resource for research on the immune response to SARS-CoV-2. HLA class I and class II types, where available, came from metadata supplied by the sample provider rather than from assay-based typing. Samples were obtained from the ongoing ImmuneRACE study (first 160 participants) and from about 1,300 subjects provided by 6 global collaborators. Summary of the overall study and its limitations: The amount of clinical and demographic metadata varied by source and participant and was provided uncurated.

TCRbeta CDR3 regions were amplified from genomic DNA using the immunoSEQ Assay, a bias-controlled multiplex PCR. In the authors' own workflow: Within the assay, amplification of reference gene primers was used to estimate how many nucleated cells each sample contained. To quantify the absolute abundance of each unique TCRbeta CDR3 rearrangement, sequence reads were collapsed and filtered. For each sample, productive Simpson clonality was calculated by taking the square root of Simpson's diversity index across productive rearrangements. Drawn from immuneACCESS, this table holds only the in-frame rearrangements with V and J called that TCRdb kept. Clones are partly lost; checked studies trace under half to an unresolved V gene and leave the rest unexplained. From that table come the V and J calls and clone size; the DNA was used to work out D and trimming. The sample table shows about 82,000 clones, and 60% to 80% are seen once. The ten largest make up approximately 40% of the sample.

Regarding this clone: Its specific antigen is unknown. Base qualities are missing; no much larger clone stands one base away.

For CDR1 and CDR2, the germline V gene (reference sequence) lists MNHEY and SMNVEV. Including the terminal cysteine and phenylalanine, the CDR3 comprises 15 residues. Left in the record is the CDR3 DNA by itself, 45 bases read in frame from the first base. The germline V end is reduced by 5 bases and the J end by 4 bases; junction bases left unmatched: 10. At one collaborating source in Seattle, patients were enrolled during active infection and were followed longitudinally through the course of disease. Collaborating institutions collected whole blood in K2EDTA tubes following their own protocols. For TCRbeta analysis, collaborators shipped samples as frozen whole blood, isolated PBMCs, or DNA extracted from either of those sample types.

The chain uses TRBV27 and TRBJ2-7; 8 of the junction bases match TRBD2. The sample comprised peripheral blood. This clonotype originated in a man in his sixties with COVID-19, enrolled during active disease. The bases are TGTGCCAGCAGTCGCCTGGGCGGGGGGATTTACGAGCAGTACTTC. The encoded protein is CASSRLGGGIYEQYF.